The table lists the clone carrying this TCR beta chain with a few counts. This entry is derived from a study of blood T cell repertoires in COVID-19. Per the authors' pipeline: Reference gene primer amplification yielded estimated nucleated cell counts. Using immunoSEQ multiplex PCR, the repertoire was profiled, and TCRdb retains in-frame clones only, with some absent. The DNA gave D and trimming, while V, J and clone size come from that table. This sample has tens of thousands of clones; around 83% occur once, and the top ten carry roughly 4.8%. V lost 2 bases and J 2 bases, leaving 8 bases between the germline ends. Germline V CDR1 and CDR2: PRHDT, FYEKMQ (reference sequence). This CDR3 region has 14 residues.

The source of this sequence is a human donor in a cohort sampled during active COVID-19. The sequenced sample was peripheral blood. The rearrangement uses TRBV13 and TRBJ2-3; D might be TRBD2 (6 bases). As DNA, the CDR3 is TGTGCCAGCAGCTTATTAGCGGACACAGATACGCAGTATTTT. This sequence encodes CASSLLADTDTQYF.